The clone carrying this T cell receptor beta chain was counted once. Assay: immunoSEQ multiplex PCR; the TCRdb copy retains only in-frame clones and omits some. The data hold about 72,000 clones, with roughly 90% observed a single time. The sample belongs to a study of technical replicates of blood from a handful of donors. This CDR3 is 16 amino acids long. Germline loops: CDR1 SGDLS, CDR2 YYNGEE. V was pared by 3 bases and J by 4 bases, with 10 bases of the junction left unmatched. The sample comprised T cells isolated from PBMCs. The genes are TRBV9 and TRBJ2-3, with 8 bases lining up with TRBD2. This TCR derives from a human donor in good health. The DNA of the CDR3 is TGTGCCAGCAGCGGGAGGGGACTAGGGGCTCCAGATACGCAGTATTTT. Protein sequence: CASSGRGLGAPDTQYF.